This passage covers 27 T cell receptor beta chains from one sample sequenced in a study of vaccination and CD4 T cells after COVID-19. Treatment meaning: roughly 11-day PBMC culture with coronavirus spike peptide pools or control peptides (ViraFEST assay). What these receptors recognize is not known. CD4+ T cells that had been cultured provided DNA sequenced with the Oncomine TCR Beta short-read assay. Using its own MiXCR run on the PCR reads, TCRdb lists one record per CDR3 protein. The profile shows thousands of distinct CDR3 sequences, around half of them singletons. The specimen sequenced was CD4+ T cells from blood, cultured in vitro. The receptors shown here come from a human donor who had recovered from COVID-19.

The CDR3 DNA reads TGTGCCAGCAGTCCGAGGGACAGGGGGTCTTCACCCCTCCACTTT. Protein product: CASSPRDRGSSPLHF. The chain is built from TRBV12-3 or TRBV12-4 and TRBJ1-6; 11 nucleotides align to TRBD1. V was pared by 5 bases and J by 9 bases, with 6 bases of the junction left unmatched. The CDR3 contains 15 residues.

This clonotype has just a few counts. The rearrangement links TRBV12-3 or TRBV12-4 to TRBJ1-4, with unresolved D. V shed 6 bases and J shed 0 bases, with 8 bases lying between them. The CDR3 extends over 14 amino acids. The CDR3 DNA reads as TGTGCCAGCAGGTCTGCTGCAACTAATGAAAAACTGTTTTTT. Translating gives CASRSAATNEKLFF.

This clonotype was seen a handful of times. The rearrangement joins TRBV3-1 to TRBJ2-7; D unclear. Trimming cost V 1 base and J 5 bases, with 3 bases left between them. The V gene's germline CDR1 is LGHDT and CDR2 YNNKEL (reference sequence). The CDR3 is 11 amino acids. This chain's CDR3 is CASSQVNEQYF. CDR3 sequence (DNA): TGTGCCAGCAGCCAAGTTAACGAGCAGTACTTC.

The J gene is TRBJ2-2, the V gene TRBV14; a possible D gene is TRBD2 (5 bases). Trimming left V 3 bases short and J 5 bases short, with 7 bases between. CDR1 SGHDN and CDR2 FVKESK come from the germline V gene. The CDR3 sequence is 13 residues long. CDR3 DNA sequence: TGTGCCAGCAGCCACCGAGGGACCGGGGAGCTGTTTTTT. Its protein is CASSHRGTGELFF. The full variable domain, with the rest looked up from reference TRBV14 and TRBJ2-2, is EAGVTQFPSHSVIEKGQTVTLRCDPISGHDNLYWYRRVMGKEIKFLLHFVKESKQDESGMPNNRFLAERTGGTYSTLKVQPAELEDSGVYFCASSHRGTGELFFGEGSRLTVL.

This clonotype has just a few counts. This chain joins TRBV4-2 and TRBJ1-2, with 7 bases fitting TRBD1. There are 15 residues in the CDR3. V was pared by 0 bases and J by 0 bases, with 1 base of the junction left unmatched. Germline lookup yields CDR1 LGHNA and CDR2 YNFKEQ. CDR3 protein: CASSQDRGANYGYTF. The CDR3, as DNA: TGTGCCAGCAGCCAAGACAGGGGGGCTAACTATGGCTACACCTTC.

This clonotype was recorded a few times. The J gene is TRBJ2-3, the V gene TRBV2, with 13 nucleotides matching TRBD2. Germline V gives CDR1 SNHLY, CDR2 FYNNEI. CDR3 length: 15 residues. The V and J ends lost 4 bases and 4 bases, in that order; junction bases with no gene match: 2. The CDR3 loop is CASSGTSGRSDTQYF. In DNA, the CDR3 is TGTGCCAGCAGTGGGACTAGCGGGAGATCAGATACGCAGTATTTT.

The rearrangement uses TRBV19 and TRBJ1-1, with TRBD1 identical over 9 bases. The CDR3 runs to 14 residues. Per the germline V gene, CDR1 is LNHDA and CDR2 is SQIVND (reference sequence). With 7 bases clipped from V and 2 bases from J, the junction kept 5 bases outside the gene matches. The CDR3 here is CASKTTGGNTEAFF. DNA of the CDR3: TGTGCCAGTAAAACAACAGGGGGCAACACTGAAGCTTTCTTT.

The chain is built from TRBV18 and TRBJ2-3; D uncertain. The germline gives CDR1 KGHSH, CDR2 LQKENI. The CDR3 has 12 amino acids. The V end lost 6 bases, the J end lost 2 bases, and 6 bases lay between the germline ends. DNA for the CDR3: TGTGCCAGCTCGCGGACCACAGATACGCAGTATTTT. Protein: CASSRTTDTQYF.

The chain links TRBV6-1 to TRBJ1-2; 9 bases fit TRBD1. Germline loops: CDR1 MNHNS, CDR2 SASEGT. The CDR3 has 16 amino acids. V shed 6 bases, J shed 3 bases, and the junction held 11 bases outside the gene matches. In DNA form, the CDR3 reads TGTGCCAGCAGGGTAACAGGGGGCGCAAATCACTATGGCTACACCTTC. This gives the protein CASRVTGGANHYGYTF.

The gene calls are TRBV7-9 and TRBJ1-3, with D uncertain. V lost 5 bases and J lost 4, with 18 bases in between. In germline, CDR1 is SEHNR, CDR2 FQNEAQ (reference sequence). The CDR3 runs to 16 residues. The CDR3 DNA reads as TGTGCCAGCAGCCCTATCTACTTTGGACCCGGAAACACCATATATTTT. Its protein is CASSPIYFGPGNTIYF.

The chain combines TRBV27 with TRBJ1-1, with D tentatively TRBD1 (5 bases). From germline, CDR1 is MNHEY and CDR2 SMNVEV (reference sequence). This CDR3 spans 15 amino acids. V was shortened by 4 bases and J by 4 bases, with 16 bases between the two germline ends. The chain's CDR3 is CASSSREATSTEAFF. CDR3 sequence (DNA): TGTGCCAGCAGTTCCAGGGAGGCCACAAGCACTGAAGCTTTCTTT.

The rearrangement links TRBV19 to TRBJ1-5; D remains unclear. V lost 5 bases, J lost 0 bases, and 14 bases lay in between. This CDR3 contains 16 residues. From germline, CDR1 is LNHDA and CDR2 SQIVND (reference sequence). As DNA, the CDR3 is TGTGCCAGTAGTCCCCGCGGTACGGATAGCAATCAGCCCCAGCATTTT. Its translation: CASSPRGTDSNQPQHF.

This clonotype was observed a handful of times. The genes are TRBV6-5 and TRBJ2-2; maybe TRBD1 (5 bases). Trimming left V 2 bases short and J 2 bases short, with 12 bases between. The germline V gene has CDR1 MNHEY and CDR2 SVGAGI. The CDR3 spans 16 residues. The CDR3 DNA sequence: TGTGCCAGCAGTTACAGGGGCCCGCCAAACACCGGGGAGCTGTTTTTT. Translated: CASSYRGPPNTGELFF.

The V and J genes are TRBV5-1 and TRBJ1-2; no definite D call. V was trimmed by 2 bases and J by 7 bases, leaving 15 bases between them. Germline CDR1 and CDR2: SGHRS and YFSETQ. The CDR3 has 14 amino acids. As DNA, the CDR3 is TGCGCCAGCAGCTTTATGGAGGGAGAGGGTGGCTACACCTTC. Encoded protein: CASSFMEGEGGYTF.

This clonotype was observed a single time. The chain joins TRBV10-1 to TRBJ2-3; TRBD2 agrees at 7 bases. Looked up from germline, CDR1 is WNHNN and CDR2 is SYGVQD (reference sequence). This CDR3 is built from 14 residues. With V trimmed by 0 bases and J by 6 bases, 3 bases remained unmatched. CDR3 in DNA: TGCGCCAGCAGTGAGTCAGGGAGGGCCGATACGCAGTATTTT. The encoded protein is CASSESGRADTQYF.

This clonotype was seen only once. The V and J genes are TRBV27 and TRBJ2-1; a possible D gene is TRBD1 (6 bases). The CDR3 covers 14 residues. Germline V gene lookup returns CDR1 MNHEY and CDR2 SMNVEV (reference sequence). The V and J ends lost 6 bases and 4 bases respectively, with 13 bases between them. CDR3 in amino acids: CASSPGTTYNEQFF. CDR3 bases: TGTGCCAGCAGCCCCGGGACAACTTACAATGAGCAGTTCTTC.

The chain combines TRBV6-2 or TRBV6-3 with TRBJ1-1; 10 bases line up with TRBD1. The CDR3 has 16 amino acids. Germline V gene data show CDR1 as MNHEY and CDR2 as SVGEGT. V trimming: 7 bases; J trimming: 5 bases; junction bases outside the gene matches: 13. CDR3 in amino acids: CASTADRGHLWTEAFF. CDR3 nucleotides: TGTGCCAGCACCGCCGACAGGGGGCATCTGTGGACTGAAGCTTTCTTT.

The rearrangement uses TRBV5-1 and TRBJ2-1, with D uncertain. CDR1 and CDR2 (germline): SGHRS, YFSETQ. V was cut by 2 bases and J by 5 bases, with 11 bases left in between. CDR3 length: 14 residues. CDR3 DNA sequence: TGCGCCAGCAGCTTTGGGTTCGCCGACAATGAGCAGTTCTTC. It codes for CASSFGFADNEQFF.

This sequence joins TRBV20-1 and TRBJ2-7; D possibly matches TRBD1 or TRBD2 (6 bases each). The germline V and J ends were trimmed by 5 bases and 7 bases, with 21 bases remaining between them. Germline values: CDR1 DFQATT, CDR2 SNEGSKA (reference sequence). This CDR3 is built from 14 residues. The CDR3 nucleotides are TGCAGTGCTGCAGAGACCGGGGGCGGAAGGGAGCAGTACTTC. Translation: CSAAETGGGREQYF.

This clonotype came up a few times. V and J are TRBV7-6 and TRBJ2-7, with 8 bases identical to TRBD1. J lost 2 bases, V lost 1 base, and 4 bases had no gene match. The CDR3 loop spans 15 amino acids. Per germline, CDR1 SGHVS and CDR2 FNYEAQ. In DNA, the CDR3 is TGTGCCAGCAGCTTAGACCCGGGACAGGCCTACGAGCAGTACTTC. Protein: CASSLDPGQAYEQYF.

The chain joins TRBV10-2 to TRBJ1-4; D is possibly TRBD1 (6 bases). Trimming removed 0 bases at V and 6 bases at J, with 11 bases between. CDR3 length: 15 residues. Germline V gene sequence: CDR1 WSHSY, CDR2 SAAADI. The CDR3 nucleotides are TGCGCCAGCAGTGAGTCGCAGGGGTCAGATGAAAAACTGTTTTTT. Amino acid sequence: CASSESQGSDEKLFF.

The DNA for the CDR3 is TGTGCCAGCAGTGAGCCGGGACAGCCCCAGCATTTT. Its translation is CASSEPGQPQHF. This chain joins TRBV6-1 and TRBJ1-5; D remains unclear. V lost 3 bases to trimming and J lost 7 bases, with 7 bases between them. The CDR3 is 12 amino acids. Germline CDR1 reads MNHNS; CDR2 reads SASEGT.

This clonotype was found once. This chain joins TRBV25-1 and TRBJ1-2; TRBD1 might be the D (6 bases). The CDR3 spans 14 residues. The V end lost 5 bases, the J end lost 3 bases, and 13 bases lay between the germline ends. Germline V lookup: CDR1 MGHDK, CDR2 SYGVNS. The CDR3 DNA follows: TGTGCCAGCAGTTGGACAGAGCCCTACTATGGCTACACCTTC. Translated: CASSWTEPYYGYTF.

The chain carries TRBV6-2 or TRBV6-3 and TRBJ2-6; unclear D gene. CDR3 length equals 16 residues. Germline V gene sequence: CDR1 MNHEY, CDR2 SVGEGT. V was shortened by 7 bases and J by 0 bases, with 13 bases between the two germline ends. This chain's CDR3 is CASTDPKGSGANVLTF. CDR3 bases: TGTGCCAGCACCGACCCCAAGGGCTCTGGGGCCAACGTCCTGACTTTC.

CDR3 DNA: TGTGCCAGCAGTTACGCCGGACAGCCCTTCTATGGCTACACCTTC. Translated: CASSYAGQPFYGYTF. This chain uses TRBV6-5 with TRBJ1-2, with D tentatively TRBD1 (6 bases). Per the germline V gene, CDR1 is MNHEY and CDR2 is SVGAGI. There are 15 residues in the CDR3. The germline V and J ends were trimmed by 2 bases and 4 bases, with 14 bases remaining between them.

This rearrangement joins TRBV2 to TRBJ2-4; 7 bases match TRBD1. The germline V gene has CDR1 SNHLY and CDR2 FYNNEI. V was clipped by 6 bases and J by 7 bases; unmatched bases: 12. CDR3 size: 15 residues. The CDR3 DNA sequence: TGTGCCAGCAGCGGACAGGCGAGATTTTCTAACATTCAGTACTTC. Encoded protein: CASSGQARFSNIQYF.

The chain uses TRBV18 and TRBJ1-1; a possible D gene is TRBD1 (5 bases). V was clipped by 2 bases and J by 2 bases, with 12 bases between them. Germline-derived CDR1 and CDR2 are KGHSH and LQKENI. The CDR3 is made up of 15 amino acids. The CDR3 is CASSPNQGANTEAFF. The CDR3, as DNA: TGTGCCAGCTCACCAAATCAAGGGGCCAACACTGAAGCTTTCTTT. The entire variable domain, with the rest obtained from reference TRBV18 and TRBJ1-1, is as follows: NAGVMQNPRHLVRRRGQEARLRCSPMKGHSHVYWYRQLPEEGLKFMVYLQKENIIDESGMPKERFSAEFPKEGPSILRIQQVVRGDSAAYFCASSPNQGANTEAFFGQGTRLTVV.